Listed here is a single T cell receptor (beta chain). The entry originates in a study of blood T cell repertoires in COVID-19. Method: immunoSEQ multiplex PCR; TCRdb's copy keeps in-frame clones and lacks some. The table lists 220,000 or so clones, roughly 82% of them singletons. Material for sequencing was PBMCs or T cells enriched from blood (not recorded which). The TCR was taken from a woman aged 50 to 65 who had recovered from COVID-19.

CDR3: CASSLPSAYEQYF. For the CDR3, the DNA is TGTGCCAGCAGTTTACCGAGCGCCTACGAGCAGTACTTC. The chain carries TRBV28 and TRBJ2-7; D uncertain. The V end was cut by 2 bases, the J end by 2 bases, with 7 bases between. The CDR3 runs to 13 residues. Germline CDR1 is MDHEN and CDR2 is SYDVKM.